These T cell receptor beta chains were read from a single sample in a study of blood T cell repertoires in COVID-19. Sequenced by immunoSEQ multiplex PCR; TCRdb stores in-frame clones only, minus some. The sample shows a few hundred thousand clones, 75% to 90% of them seen only once. The sequenced sample consisted of peripheral blood. The receptors originated from a man aged 30 to 45 with acute or convalescent COVID-19. Each CDR3 is given with its conserved first and last residue. A D gene is named only where the DNA matches it firmly. The size field is filled for only some rows; it gives once, few, many or a size class.

V gene,clone size,J gene,D gene,CDR3 protein,CDR3 DNA
TRBV7-6,-,TRBJ2-5,TRBD2,CASGVAGGNSETQYF,TGTGCCAGCGGAGTAGCGGGAGGGAATTCGGAGACCCAGTACTTC
TRBV19,-,TRBJ2-3,TRBD2,CASSSFVLAETTDTQYF,TGTGCCAGTAGTTCCTTTGTCCTAGCGGAAACCACAGATACGCAGTATTTT
TRBV30,-,TRBJ2-5,TRBD2,CALTSGGAGGETQYF,TGTGCCTTGACCTCCGGCGGAGCGGGGGGAGAGACCCAGTACTTC
TRBV27,-,TRBJ1-1,-,CASSSSPDTEAFF,TGTGCCAGCAGTTCCTCCCCGGACACTGAAGCTTTCTTT
TRBV15,once,TRBJ2-5,-,CATSRDRDTQETQYF,TGTGCCACCAGCAGAGATCGGGACACCCAAGAGACCCAGTACTTC
TRBV7-2,-,TRBJ2-1,TRBD1,CASSLNRDRGNNEQFF,TGTGCCAGCAGCTTAAACCGGGACAGAGGGAACAATGAGCAGTTCTTC
TRBV10-3,-,TRBJ2-7,-,CAISESTIRGSSYEQYF,TGTGCCATCAGTGAGTCAACGATTCGGGGGAGCTCCTACGAGCAGTACTTC
TRBV24-1,once,TRBJ2-3,-,CATSVGRGSTDTQYF,TGTGCCACCAGTGTGGGCAGAGGGAGCACAGATACGCAGTATTTT
TRBV6-5,-,TRBJ2-6,-,CASSSTSFLTVLTF,TGTGCCAGCAGCTCCACATCCTTCCTTACCGTCCTGACTTTC
TRBV9,-,TRBJ1-2,-,CASSVVGGPYGYTF,TGTGCCAGCAGCGTAGTCGGGGGTCCCTATGGCTACACCTTC
TRBV2,once,TRBJ2-2,-,CASSLDSVVTGELFF,TGTGCCAGCAGTTTAGACTCGGTAGTCACCGGGGAGCTGTTTTTT
TRBV6-5,-,TRBJ2-7,-,CASRPARGSYEQYF,TGTGCCAGCAGACCCGCTAGGGGTTCCTACGAGCAGTACTTC
TRBV28,-,TRBJ2-7,-,CASSLTGGLYEQYF,TGTGCCAGCAGTTTGACGGGGGGCCTCTACGAGCAGTACTTC
TRBV24-1,-,TRBJ2-1,TRBD2,CATRGGSNEQFF,TGTGCCACCAGAGGCGGGAGCAATGAGCAGTTCTTC
TRBV19,-,TRBJ2-7,TRBD2,CASSMKRAGVPYEQYF,TGTGCCAGTAGTATGAAAAGAGCGGGAGTCCCCTACGAGCAGTACTTC
TRBV9,-,TRBJ1-5,TRBD1,CASSVGDGTGVIQPQHF,TGTGCCAGCAGCGTGGGGGACGGGACAGGGGTTATTCAGCCCCAGCATTTT
TRBV4-1,-,TRBJ2-7,-,CASSQASSAVGSYEQYF,TGCGCCAGCAGCCAAGCCTCGTCGGCGGTGGGCTCCTACGAGCAGTACTTC
TRBV9,-,TRBJ2-5,-,CASSLGLGGAKETQYF,TGTGCCAGCAGCCTAGGCTTGGGGGGGGCCAAAGAGACCCAGTACTTC
TRBV10-1,-,TRBJ1-2,TRBD1,CASSESPTGYGGYTF,TGCGCCAGCAGTGAGTCCCCGACAGGGTACGGGGGCTACACCTTC
TRBV15,-,TRBJ2-1,TRBD1,CATSRLQGAYNEQFF,TGTGCCACCAGCAGACTCCAGGGGGCCTACAATGAGCAGTTCTTC
TRBV5-4,once,TRBJ2-3,TRBD1,CASSFDRGRTDTQYF,TGTGCCAGCAGTTTCGACAGGGGGCGGACGGATACGCAGTATTTT
TRBV4-2,once,TRBJ1-4,-,CASSQESKRATNEKLFF,TGTGCCAGCAGCCAAGAGAGTAAACGAGCAACTAATGAAAAACTGTTTTTT
TRBV19,-,TRBJ1-5,TRBD1,CASSITYRGTPRSNQPQHF,TGTGCCAGTAGTATTACGTACAGGGGAACCCCCAGGAGCAATCAGCCCCAGCATTTT
TRBV7-2,-,TRBJ1-3,-,CASTRGGFSGNTIYF,TGTGCCAGCACCCGCGGGGGTTTCTCTGGAAACACCATATATTTT
TRBV19,-,TRBJ1-5,TRBD1,CASRQGQGTQPQHF,TGTGCCAGTCGACAAGGACAGGGGACTCAGCCCCAGCATTTT
TRBV4-1,-,TRBJ2-2,-,CASSQVNLVANTGELFF,TGCGCCAGCAGCCAAGTTAACCTAGTCGCGAACACCGGGGAGCTGTTTTTT
TRBV15,-,TRBJ1-4,-,CATSRDRHNEKLFF,TGTGCCACCAGCAGAGACAGGCATAATGAAAAACTGTTTTTT
TRBV28,-,TRBJ2-7,TRBD1,CASSFTGQGTYEQYF,TGTGCCAGCAGTTTCACGGGACAGGGGACCTACGAGCAGTACTTC
TRBV5-1,-,TRBJ2-7,TRBD2,CASSREGRQIGEQYF,TGCGCCAGCAGCCGGGAGGGTCGACAAATAGGGGAGCAGTACTTC
TRBV27,-,TRBJ1-1,-,CASRTFGGLEAFF,TGTGCCAGCAGGACTTTTGGTGGTTTAGAAGCTTTCTTT
TRBV27,-,TRBJ2-2,TRBD1,CASSSTGGYTGELFF,TGTGCCAGCAGTTCTACAGGGGGCTACACCGGGGAGCTGTTTTTT
TRBV3-1/TRBV3-2,-,TRBJ2-3,TRBD2,CASSPGVAGGADTQYF,TGTGCCAGCAGCCCCGGGGTAGCGGGAGGTGCAGATACGCAGTATTTT
TRBV19,-,TRBJ1-3,-,CASSISVGNTIYF,TGTGCCAGTAGTATATCGGTGGGAAACACCATATATTTT
TRBV11-2,-,TRBJ2-1,TRBD2,CASSLGGGAYNEQFF,TGTGCCAGCAGCTTAGGCGGGGGGGCCTACAATGAGCAGTTCTTC
TRBV30,-,TRBJ2-3,-,CAWSTDTTFGDTQYF,TGTGCCTGGAGTACGGACACAACTTTCGGTGATACGCAGTATTTT
TRBV5-8,-,TRBJ1-1,TRBD1,CASSFGTGGWATEAFF,TGTGCCAGCAGCTTCGGGACAGGGGGCTGGGCCACTGAAGCTTTCTTT
TRBV30,-,TRBJ2-7,-,CAWNSENFYEQYF,TGTGCCTGGAATTCGGAGAACTTCTACGAGCAGTACTTC
TRBV6-6,-,TRBJ1-4,-,CASSSKGRTNEKLFF,TGTGCCAGCAGTTCCAAAGGGAGAACTAATGAAAAACTGTTTTTT
TRBV28,-,TRBJ2-4,TRBD2,CASSIRRGGSDIQYF,TGTGCCAGCAGTATACGGCGGGGGGGCTCGGACATTCAGTACTTC
TRBV4-2,-,TRBJ1-5,-,CASSHSPQGGSNQPQHF,TGTGCCAGCAGCCATTCCCCCCAGGGAGGAAGCAATCAGCCCCAGCATTTT
TRBV19,-,TRBJ1-1,TRBD1,CASRGQGEGTEAFF,TGTGCCAGTAGGGGACAGGGGGAGGGCACTGAAGCTTTCTTT
TRBV7-6,-,TRBJ2-1,TRBD2,CASSFSGSYNEQFF,TGTGCCAGCAGCTTTAGCGGGTCCTACAATGAGCAGTTCTTC
TRBV5-1,-,TRBJ2-1,TRBD2,CASSTTGLAGYHEQFF,TGCGCCAGCAGCACAACCGGACTAGCGGGATACCATGAGCAGTTCTTC
TRBV7-2,-,TRBJ1-5,TRBD1,CASSGRDRLYSNQPQHF,TGTGCCAGCAGCGGCCGGGACAGACTTTATAGCAATCAGCCCCAGCATTTT
TRBV13,-,TRBJ2-7,TRBD2,CASSPIGTRRSEQYF,TGTGCCAGCAGCCCGATAGGGACTAGGAGGAGCGAGCAGTACTTC
TRBV29-1,-,TRBJ2-7,TRBD2,CSVVRLAGAREQYF,TGCAGCGTTGTTAGACTAGCGGGAGCACGGGAGCAGTACTTC
TRBV4-1,-,TRBJ2-7,TRBD1,CASSQLGQGPHEQYF,TGCGCCAGCAGCCAATTGGGACAGGGGCCCCACGAGCAGTACTTC
TRBV12-3/TRBV12-4,-,TRBJ1-3,-,CASSTLDTIYF,TGTGCCAGCAGTACTTTGGACACCATATATTTT
TRBV28,-,TRBJ2-1,-,CASSFVPNEQFF,TGTGCCAGCAGTTTCGTCCCGAATGAGCAGTTCTTC
TRBV1,-,TRBJ1-3,-,CTSSQGPGPSVYF,TGCACCAGCAGCCAAGGCCCAGGTCCCTCGGTATATTTT
TRBV19,few,TRBJ1-1,-,CASSIDLSGRAFF,TGTGCCAGTAGTATAGATCTCTCGGGGAGGGCTTTCTTT
TRBV5-1,-,TRBJ2-7,-,CASSNGQTQTF,TGCGCCAGCAGCAATGGACAGACCCAAACTTTC
TRBV19,few,TRBJ1-3,-,CASSRNTGSSGNTIYF,TGTGCCAGTAGTAGGAATACAGGGAGTTCGGGAAACACCATATATTTT
TRBV28,-,TRBJ1-5,TRBD1,CASSRRFEGQGRYSNQPQHF,TGTGCCAGCAGCCGCCGATTTGAAGGACAGGGGAGATATAGCAATCAGCCCCAGCATTTT
TRBV6-5,-,TRBJ1-1,-,CASLRTGRATEAFF,TGTGCCAGCTTGAGAACAGGGAGGGCCACTGAAGCTTTCTTT
TRBV18,-,TRBJ2-2,-,CASNRVTGELFF,TGTGCCAGCAACAGGGTCACCGGGGAGCTGTTTTTT
TRBV19,-,TRBJ2-2,TRBD1,CASRPTGAGELFF,TGTGCCAGTAGACCTACAGGGGCCGGGGAGCTGTTTTTT
TRBV18,-,TRBJ1-4,-,CASSSDTNEKLFF,TGTGCCAGCTCATCTGACACCAATGAAAAACTGTTTTTT
TRBV19,-,TRBJ2-1,-,CASGVALINEQFF,TGTGCCAGCGGGGTCGCCCTTATCAATGAGCAGTTCTTC
TRBV7-2,few,TRBJ2-7,TRBD2,CASSLGTSGTYEQYF,TGTGCCAGCAGCTTAGGGACTAGCGGAACCTACGAGCAGTACTTC